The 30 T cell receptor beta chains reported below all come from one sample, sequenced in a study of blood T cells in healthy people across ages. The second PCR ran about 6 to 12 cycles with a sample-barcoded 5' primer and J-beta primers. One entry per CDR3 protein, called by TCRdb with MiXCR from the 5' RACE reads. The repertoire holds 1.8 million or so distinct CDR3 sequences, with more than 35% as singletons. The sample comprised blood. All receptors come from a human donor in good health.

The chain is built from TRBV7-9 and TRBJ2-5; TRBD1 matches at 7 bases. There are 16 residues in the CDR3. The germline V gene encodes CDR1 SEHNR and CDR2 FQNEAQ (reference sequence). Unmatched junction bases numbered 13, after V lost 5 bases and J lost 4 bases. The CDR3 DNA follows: TGTGCCAGCAGCATAGGAGCCGAGGGGGCAATAGAGACCCAGTACTTC. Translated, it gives CASSIGAEGAIETQYF.

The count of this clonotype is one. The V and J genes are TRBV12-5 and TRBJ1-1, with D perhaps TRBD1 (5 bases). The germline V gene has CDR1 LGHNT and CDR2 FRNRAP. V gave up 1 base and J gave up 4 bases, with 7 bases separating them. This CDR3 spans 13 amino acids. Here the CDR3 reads CASGLGQSTEAFF. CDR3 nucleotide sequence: TGTGCTAGTGGTTTGGGACAGAGCACTGAAGCTTTCTTT.

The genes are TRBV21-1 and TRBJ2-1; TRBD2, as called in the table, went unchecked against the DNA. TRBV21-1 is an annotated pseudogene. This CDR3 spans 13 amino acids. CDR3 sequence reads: CASRTSGGDEQFF. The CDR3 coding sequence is TGTGCCAGCAGGACTAGCGGGGGGGATGAGCAGTTCTTC.

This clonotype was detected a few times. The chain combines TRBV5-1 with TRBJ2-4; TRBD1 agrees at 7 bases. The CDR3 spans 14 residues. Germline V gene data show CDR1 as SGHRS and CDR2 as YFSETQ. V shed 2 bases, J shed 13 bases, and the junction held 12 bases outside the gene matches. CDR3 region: CASSLDRARIPQYF. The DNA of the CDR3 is TGCGCCAGCAGCTTAGACAGGGCGCGAATCCCCCAGTACTTC.

CDR3 sequence (DNA): TGCGCCAGCAGCCGACTCCGGGACAGTCGTTACTATGGCTACACCTTC. This sequence encodes CASSRLRDSRYYGYTF. This chain links TRBV4-3 with TRBJ1-2; 7 nucleotides line up with TRBD1. This CDR3 has 16 amino acids. The germline CDR1 and CDR2 sequences are LGHNA and YSLEER. V trimming: 4 bases; J trimming: 3 bases; junction bases outside the gene matches: 11.

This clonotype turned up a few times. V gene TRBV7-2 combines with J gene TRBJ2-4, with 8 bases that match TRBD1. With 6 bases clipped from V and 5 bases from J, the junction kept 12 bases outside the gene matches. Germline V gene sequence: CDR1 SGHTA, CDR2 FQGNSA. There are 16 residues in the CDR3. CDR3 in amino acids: CASSPNRGACQNIQYF. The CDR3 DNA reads TGTGCCAGCAGTCCAAACAGGGGGGCTTGCCAAAACATTCAGTACTTC.

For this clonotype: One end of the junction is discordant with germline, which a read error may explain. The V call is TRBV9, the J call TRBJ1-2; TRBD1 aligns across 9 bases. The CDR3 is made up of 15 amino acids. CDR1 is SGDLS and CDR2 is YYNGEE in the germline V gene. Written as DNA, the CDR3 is TGTGTCAGCAGCGGCACAGGGGGCGCTGGGTATGGCTACACCTTC. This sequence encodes CVSSGTGGAGYGYTF.

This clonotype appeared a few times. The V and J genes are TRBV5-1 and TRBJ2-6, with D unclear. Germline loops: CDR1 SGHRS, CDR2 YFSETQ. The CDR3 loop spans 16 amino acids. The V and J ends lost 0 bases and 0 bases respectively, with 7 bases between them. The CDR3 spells CASSLVLNSGANVLTF. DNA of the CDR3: TGCGCCAGCAGCTTGGTATTAAACTCTGGGGCCAACGTCCTGACTTTC.

CDR3 sequence reads: CSAIEVVGIQWDRADHTQYF. The CDR3 DNA is TGCAGTGCTATAGAAGTTGTTGGGATTCAGTGGGACAGGGCAGATCATACGCAGTATTTT. The chain carries TRBV20-1 and TRBJ2-3, with 9 bases that match TRBD1. CDR1 and CDR2 (germline): DFQATT, SNEGSKA (reference sequence). V lost 4 bases and J lost 7; bases outside the gene matches: 27. The CDR3 is 20 amino acids.

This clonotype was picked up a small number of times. The CDR3 sequence is CASSRSTGGGEAFF. The DNA for the CDR3 is TGCGCCAGCAGCCGTTCGACAGGGGGTGGTGAAGCTTTCTTT. The V gene is TRBV5-1, the J gene TRBJ1-1; 9 nucleotides match TRBD1. V lost 4 bases, J lost 7 bases, and 8 bases stayed unmatched. This CDR3 has 14 residues. Germline values: CDR1 SGHRS, CDR2 YFSETQ.

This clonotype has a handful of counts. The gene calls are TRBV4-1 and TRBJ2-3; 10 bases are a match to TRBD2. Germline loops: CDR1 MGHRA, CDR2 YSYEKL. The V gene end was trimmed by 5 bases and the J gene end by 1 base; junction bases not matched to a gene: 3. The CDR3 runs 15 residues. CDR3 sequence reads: CASSTSGVGTDTQYF. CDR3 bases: TGCGCCAGCAGCACTAGCGGGGTGGGCACAGATACGCAGTATTTT.

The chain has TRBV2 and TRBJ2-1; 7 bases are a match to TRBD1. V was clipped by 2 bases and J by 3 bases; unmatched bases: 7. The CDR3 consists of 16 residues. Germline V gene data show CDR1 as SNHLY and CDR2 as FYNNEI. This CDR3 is CASSERGRRIYNEQFF. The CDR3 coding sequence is TGTGCCAGCAGTGAAAGGGGGCGGAGAATCTACAATGAGCAGTTCTTC.

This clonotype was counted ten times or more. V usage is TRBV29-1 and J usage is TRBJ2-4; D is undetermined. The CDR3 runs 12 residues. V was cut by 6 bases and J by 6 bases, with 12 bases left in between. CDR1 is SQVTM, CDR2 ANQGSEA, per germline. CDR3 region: CSVKKVGNIQYF. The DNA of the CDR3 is TGCAGCGTCAAAAAGGTTGGAAACATTCAGTACTTC. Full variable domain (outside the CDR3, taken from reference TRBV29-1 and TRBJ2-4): SAVISQKPSRDICQRGTSLTIQCQVDSQVTMMFWYRQQPGQSLTLIATANQGSEATYESGFVIDKFPISRPNLTFSTLTVSNMSPEDSSIYLCSVKKVGNIQYFGAGTRLSVL.

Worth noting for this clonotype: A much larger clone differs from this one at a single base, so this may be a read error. The CDR3 DNA is TGTGCCAGCAGCAAATTGTCCCGGGACAGTAGACCTTTGTGGGGTCAGTACTTC. Amino acid sequence: CASSKLSRDSRPLWGQYF. This chain links TRBV21-1 with TRBJ2-4; TRBD1 reflects the table's D call only, with no check against the DNA. TRBV21-1 is assigned pseudogene status. The CDR3 has 18 residues.

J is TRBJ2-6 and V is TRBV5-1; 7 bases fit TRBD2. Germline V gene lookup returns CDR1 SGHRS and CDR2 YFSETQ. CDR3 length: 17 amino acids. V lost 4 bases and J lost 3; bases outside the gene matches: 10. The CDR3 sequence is CASSNGGLSNGANVLTF. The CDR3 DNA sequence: TGCGCCAGCAGCAACGGGGGGTTGAGTAATGGGGCCAACGTCCTGACTTTC.

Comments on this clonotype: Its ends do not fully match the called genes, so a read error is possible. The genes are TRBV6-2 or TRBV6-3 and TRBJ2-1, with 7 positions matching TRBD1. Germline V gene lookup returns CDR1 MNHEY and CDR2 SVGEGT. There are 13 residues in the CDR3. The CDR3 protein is CASSYDRVNEQFF. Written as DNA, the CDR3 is TGTGCTAGCAGCTACGACAGGGTCAATGAGCAGTTCTTC.

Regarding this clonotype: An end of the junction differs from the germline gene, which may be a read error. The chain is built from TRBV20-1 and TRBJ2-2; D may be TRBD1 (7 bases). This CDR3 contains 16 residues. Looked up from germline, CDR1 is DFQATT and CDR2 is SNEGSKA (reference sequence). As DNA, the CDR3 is TGCAGTGCTAGAGATTTAGGGGGCGCGGACACCGGGGGGCTGTTTTTT. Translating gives CSARDLGGADTGGLFF.

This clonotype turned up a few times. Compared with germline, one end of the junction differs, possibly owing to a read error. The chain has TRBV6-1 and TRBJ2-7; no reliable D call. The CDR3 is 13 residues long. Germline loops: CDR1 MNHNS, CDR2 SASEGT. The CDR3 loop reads CASGEHLTYEQYF. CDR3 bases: TGTGCCAGCGGTGAACACCTTACCTACGAGCAGTACTTC.

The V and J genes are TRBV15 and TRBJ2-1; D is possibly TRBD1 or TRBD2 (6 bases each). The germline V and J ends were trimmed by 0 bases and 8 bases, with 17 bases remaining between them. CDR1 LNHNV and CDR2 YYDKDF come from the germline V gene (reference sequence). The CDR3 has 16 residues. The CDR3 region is CATSREEGGPKDEQFF. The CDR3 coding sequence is TGTGCCACCAGCAGAGAAGAGGGGGGACCTAAGGATGAGCAGTTCTTC.

The CDR3 coding sequence is TGTGCCACCAGCAGAGCTCCCGGGACTAGCGGACTCAATGAGCAGTTCTTC. Amino acids: CATSRAPGTSGLNEQFF. The chain couples TRBV15 to TRBJ2-1; 11 positions agree with TRBD2. There are 17 residues in the CDR3. V shed 1 base and J 6 bases; nucleotides not matched to a gene: 8. CDR1 is LNHNV, CDR2 YYDKDF, per germline (reference sequence). Drawing the rest from reference TRBV15 and TRBJ2-1, the complete variable domain is DAMVIQNPRYQVTQFGKPVTLSCSQTLNHNVMYWYQQKSSQAPKLLFHYYDKDFNNEADTPDNFQSRRPNTSFCFLDIRSPGLGDTAMYLCATSRAPGTSGLNEQFFGPGTRLTVL.

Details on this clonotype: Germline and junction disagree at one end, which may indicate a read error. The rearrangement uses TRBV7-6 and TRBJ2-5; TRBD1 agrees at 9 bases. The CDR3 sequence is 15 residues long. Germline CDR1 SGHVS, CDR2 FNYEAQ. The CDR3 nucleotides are TGTGCCAGCAGCTTAGGACAGGGGGTACAAGTGACCCAGTACTTC. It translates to CASSLGQGVQVTQYF.

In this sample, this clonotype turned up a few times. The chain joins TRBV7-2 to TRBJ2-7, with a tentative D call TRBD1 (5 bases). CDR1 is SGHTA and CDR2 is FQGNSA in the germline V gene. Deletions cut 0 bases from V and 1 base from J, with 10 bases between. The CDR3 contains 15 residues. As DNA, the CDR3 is TGTGCCAGCAGCTTAGCCGGCAGGGCTTCCTACGAGCAGTACTTC. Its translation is CASSLAGRASYEQYF.

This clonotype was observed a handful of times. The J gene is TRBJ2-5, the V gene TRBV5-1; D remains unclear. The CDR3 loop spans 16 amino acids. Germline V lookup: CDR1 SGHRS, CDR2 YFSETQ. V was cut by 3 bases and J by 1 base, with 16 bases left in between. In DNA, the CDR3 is TGCGCCAGCAGCTGGGTCATGGGTGAATTCCAAGAGACCCAGTACTTC. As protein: CASSWVMGEFQETQYF.

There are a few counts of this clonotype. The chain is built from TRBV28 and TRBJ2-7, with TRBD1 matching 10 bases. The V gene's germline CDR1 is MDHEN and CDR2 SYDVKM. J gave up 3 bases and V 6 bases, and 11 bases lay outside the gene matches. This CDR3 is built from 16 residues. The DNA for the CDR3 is TGTGCCAGCAGACGACAGGGGGCAGGGGGTATCTACGAGCAGTACTTC. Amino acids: CASRRQGAGGIYEQYF.

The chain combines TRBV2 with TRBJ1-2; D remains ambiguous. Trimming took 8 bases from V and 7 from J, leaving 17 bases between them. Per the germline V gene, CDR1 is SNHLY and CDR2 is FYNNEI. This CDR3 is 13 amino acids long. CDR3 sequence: CASREGGLVGYTF. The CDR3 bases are TGTGCCAGCCGGGAGGGAGGACTAGTTGGCTACACCTTC. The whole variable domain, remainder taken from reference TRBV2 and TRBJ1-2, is EPEVTQTPSHQVTQMGQEVILRCVPISNHLYFYWYRQILGQKVEFLVSFYNNEISEKSEIFDDQFSVERPDGSNFTLKIRSTKLEDSAMYFCASREGGLVGYTFGSGTRLTVV.

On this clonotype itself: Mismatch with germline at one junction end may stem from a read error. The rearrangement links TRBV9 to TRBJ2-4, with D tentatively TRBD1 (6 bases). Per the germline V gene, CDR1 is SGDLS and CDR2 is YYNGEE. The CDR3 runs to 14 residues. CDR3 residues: CASSPRGGRDIRYF. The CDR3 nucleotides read TGTGCCAGCAGCCCCCGAGGGGGTCGGGACATTCGGTACTTC.

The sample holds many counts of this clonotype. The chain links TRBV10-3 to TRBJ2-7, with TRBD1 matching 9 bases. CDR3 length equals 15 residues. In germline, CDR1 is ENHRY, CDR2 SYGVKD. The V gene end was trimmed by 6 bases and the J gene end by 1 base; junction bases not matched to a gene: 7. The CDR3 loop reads CAISTGTGSSYEQYF. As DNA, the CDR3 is TGTGCCATCAGCACCGGGACAGGGAGTTCCTACGAGCAGTACTTC.

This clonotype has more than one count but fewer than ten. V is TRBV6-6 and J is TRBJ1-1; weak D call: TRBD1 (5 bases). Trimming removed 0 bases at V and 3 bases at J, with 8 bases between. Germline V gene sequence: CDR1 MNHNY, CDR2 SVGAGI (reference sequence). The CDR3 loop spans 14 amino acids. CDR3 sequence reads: CASSYSAGDTEAFF. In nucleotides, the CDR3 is TGTGCCAGCAGTTACTCGGCGGGGGACACTGAAGCTTTCTTT.

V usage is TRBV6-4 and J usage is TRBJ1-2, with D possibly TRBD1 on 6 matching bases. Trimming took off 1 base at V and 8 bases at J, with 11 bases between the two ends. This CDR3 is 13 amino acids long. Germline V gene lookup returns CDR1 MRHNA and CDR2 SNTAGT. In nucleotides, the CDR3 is TGTGCCAGCAGTGACTTCTCCGGGGGCGGCTACACCTTC. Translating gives CASSDFSGGGYTF.

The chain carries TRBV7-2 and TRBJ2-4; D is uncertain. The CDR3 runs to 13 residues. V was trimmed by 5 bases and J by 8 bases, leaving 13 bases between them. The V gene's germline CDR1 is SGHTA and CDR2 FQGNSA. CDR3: CASSPGNCDIQYF. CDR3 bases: TGTGCCAGCAGCCCGGGCAATTGCGACATTCAGTACTTC. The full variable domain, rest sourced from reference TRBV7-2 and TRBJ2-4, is GAGVSQSPSNKVTEKGKDVELRCDPISGHTALYWYRQSLGQGLEFLIYFQGNSAPDKSGLPSDRFSAERTGGSVSTLTIQRTQQEDSAVYLCASSPGNCDIQYFGAGTRLSVL.